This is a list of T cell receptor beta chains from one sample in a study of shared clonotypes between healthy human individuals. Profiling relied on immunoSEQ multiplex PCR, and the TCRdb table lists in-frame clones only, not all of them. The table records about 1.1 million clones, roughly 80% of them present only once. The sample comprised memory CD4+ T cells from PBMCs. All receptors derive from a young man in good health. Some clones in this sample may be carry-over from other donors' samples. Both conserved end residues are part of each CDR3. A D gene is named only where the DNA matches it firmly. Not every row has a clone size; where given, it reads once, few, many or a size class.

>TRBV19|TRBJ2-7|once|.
CASSIGWGYEQYF
TGTGCCAGTAGTATAGGGTGGGGTTACGAGCAGTACTTC
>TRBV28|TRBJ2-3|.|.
CASSPRTVVTDTQYF
TGTGCCAGCAGTCCCCGGACAGTAGTTACAGATACGCAGTATTTT
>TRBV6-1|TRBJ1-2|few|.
CASSPREGIYGYTF
TGTGCCAGCAGCCCTCGCGAGGGGATCTATGGCTACACCTTC
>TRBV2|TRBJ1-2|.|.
CASTPSDRNYGYTF
TGTGCCAGCACCCCGTCCGACAGGAACTATGGCTACACCTTC
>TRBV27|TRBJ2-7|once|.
CASSRGDTRVDEQYF
TGTGCCAGCAGTCGGGGGGACACCAGAGTGGACGAGCAGTACTTC
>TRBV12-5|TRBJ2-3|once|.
CASGVGRGHPSTDTQYF
TGTGCTAGTGGGGTGGGGAGAGGGCATCCTAGCACAGATACGCAGTATTTT
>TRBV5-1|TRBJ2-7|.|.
CASSLGTVELAGSLYEQYF
TGCGCCAGCAGCCTCGGGACGGTGGAGTTGGCGGGAAGTCTCTACGAGCAGTACTTC
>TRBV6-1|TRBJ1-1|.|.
CASIALITGRTEAFF
TGTGCCAGCATCGCCCTAATTACAGGGAGAACTGAAGCTTTCTTT
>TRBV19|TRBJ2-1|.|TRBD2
CASSALAGDPYNEQFF
TGTGCCAGTAGTGCACTAGCGGGAGACCCCTACAATGAGCAGTTCTTC
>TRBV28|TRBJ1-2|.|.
CASISQAYDGYTF
TGTGCCAGCATCTCACAAGCTTACGACGGCTACACCTTC
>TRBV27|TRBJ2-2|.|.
CASSLTGRGNTGELFF
TGTGCCAGCAGTCTAACGGGCAGGGGTAACACCGGGGAGCTGTTTTTT
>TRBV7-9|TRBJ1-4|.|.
CASSLTQGNEKLFF
TGTGCCAGCAGCTTAACCCAGGGGAATGAAAAACTGTTTTTT
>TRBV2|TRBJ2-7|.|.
CASSDNEQYF
TGTGCCAGCTCAGATAACGAGCAGTACTTC
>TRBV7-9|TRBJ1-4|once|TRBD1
CASSLGTGQGRSELFF
TGTGCCAGCAGCTTGGGCACGGGACAGGGGAGGAGTGAACTGTTTTTT
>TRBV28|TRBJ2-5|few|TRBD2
CASSFGGEGETQYF
TGTGCCAGCAGTTTTGGCGGGGAGGGGGAGACCCAGTACTTC
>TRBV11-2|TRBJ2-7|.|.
CASSLLWVPSSYEQYF
TGTGCCAGCAGCTTATTATGGGTACCTAGCTCCTACGAGCAGTACTTC
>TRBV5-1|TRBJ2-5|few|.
CASSAGAETQYF
TGCGCCAGCAGCGCGGGGGCAGAGACCCAGTACTTC
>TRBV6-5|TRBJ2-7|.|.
CASSYSGGWGYEQYF
TGTGCCAGCAGTTACTCGGGGGGATGGGGCTACGAGCAGTACTTC
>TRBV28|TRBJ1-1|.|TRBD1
CASSDPGQGNTEAFF
TGTGCCAGCTCCGACCCCGGACAGGGAAACACTGAAGCTTTCTTT
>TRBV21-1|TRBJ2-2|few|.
CASSPKPNRGITGELFF
TGTGCCAGCAGCCCAAAACCTAATAGGGGAATCACCGGGGAGCTGTTTTTT
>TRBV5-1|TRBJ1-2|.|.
CASSFGGNYGYTF
TGCGCCAGCAGCTTTGGGGGTAACTATGGCTACACCTTC
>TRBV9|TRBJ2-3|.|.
CASSVAFSGYSTDTQYF
TGTGCCAGCAGCGTAGCATTCAGCGGTTACAGCACAGATACGCAGTATTTT
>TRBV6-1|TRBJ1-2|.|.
CASSGFGHPYGYTF
TGTGCCAGCAGTGGATTCGGACATCCCTATGGCTACACCTTC